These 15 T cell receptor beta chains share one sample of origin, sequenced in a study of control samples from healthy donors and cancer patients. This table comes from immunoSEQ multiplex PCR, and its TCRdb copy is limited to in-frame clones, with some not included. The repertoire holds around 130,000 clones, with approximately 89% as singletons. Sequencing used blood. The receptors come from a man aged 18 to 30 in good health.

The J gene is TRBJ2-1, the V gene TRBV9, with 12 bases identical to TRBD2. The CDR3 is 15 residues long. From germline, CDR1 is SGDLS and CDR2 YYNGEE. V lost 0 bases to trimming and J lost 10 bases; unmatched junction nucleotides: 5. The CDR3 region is CASSVASGGAVEQFF. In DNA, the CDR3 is TGTGCCAGCAGCGTAGCTAGCGGGGGGGCAGTGGAGCAGTTCTTC.

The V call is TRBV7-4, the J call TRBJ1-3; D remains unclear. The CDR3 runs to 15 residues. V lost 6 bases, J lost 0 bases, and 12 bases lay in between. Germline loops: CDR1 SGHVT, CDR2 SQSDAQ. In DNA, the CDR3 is TGTGCCAGCAGATGCGACCGGACCTCTGGAAACACCATATATTTT. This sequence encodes CASRCDRTSGNTIYF.

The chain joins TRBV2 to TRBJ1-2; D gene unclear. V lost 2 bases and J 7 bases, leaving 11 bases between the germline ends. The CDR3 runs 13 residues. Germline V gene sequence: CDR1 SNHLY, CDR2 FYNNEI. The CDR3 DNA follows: TGTGCCAGCAGTGAATGGAGTAGGGTTGGCTACACCTTC. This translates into CASSEWSRVGYTF. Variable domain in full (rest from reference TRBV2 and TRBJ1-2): EPEVTQTPSHQVTQMGQEVILRCVPISNHLYFYWYRQILGQKVEFLVSFYNNEISEKSEIFDDQFSVERPDGSNFTLKIRSTKLEDSAMYFCASSEWSRVGYTFGSGTRLTVV.

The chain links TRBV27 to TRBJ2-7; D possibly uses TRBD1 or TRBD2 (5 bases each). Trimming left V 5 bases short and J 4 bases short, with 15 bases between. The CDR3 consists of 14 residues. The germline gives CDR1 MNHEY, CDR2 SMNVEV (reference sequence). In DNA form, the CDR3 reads TGTGCCAGCAGTCCTTTCGGGGCGGCTTACGAGCAGTACTTC. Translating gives CASSPFGAAYEQYF.

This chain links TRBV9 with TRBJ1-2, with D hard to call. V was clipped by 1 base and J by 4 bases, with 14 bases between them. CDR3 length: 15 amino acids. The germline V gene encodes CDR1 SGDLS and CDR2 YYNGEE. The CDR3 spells CASSVFGTPGYGYTF. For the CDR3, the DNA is TGTGCCAGCAGCGTATTTGGTACGCCTGGCTATGGCTACACCTTC.

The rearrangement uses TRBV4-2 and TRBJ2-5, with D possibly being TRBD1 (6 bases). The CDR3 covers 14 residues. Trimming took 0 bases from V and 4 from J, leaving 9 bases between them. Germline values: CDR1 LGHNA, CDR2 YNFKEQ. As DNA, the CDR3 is TGTGCCAGCAGCCAAGAAGGGACACCAGAGACCCAGTACTTC. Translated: CASSQEGTPETQYF.

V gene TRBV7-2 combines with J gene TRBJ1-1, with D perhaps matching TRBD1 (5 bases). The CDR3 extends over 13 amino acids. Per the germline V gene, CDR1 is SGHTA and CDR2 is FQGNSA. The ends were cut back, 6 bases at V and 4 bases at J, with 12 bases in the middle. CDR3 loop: CASRTRASTEAFF. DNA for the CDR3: TGTGCCAGCAGAACCAGGGCGTCCACTGAAGCTTTCTTT.

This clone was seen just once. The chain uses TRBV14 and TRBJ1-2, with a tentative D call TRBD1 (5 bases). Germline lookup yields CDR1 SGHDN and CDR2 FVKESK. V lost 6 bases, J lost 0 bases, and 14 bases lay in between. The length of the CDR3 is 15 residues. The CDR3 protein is CASRKGTATNYGYTF. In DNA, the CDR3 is TGTGCCAGCAGGAAAGGGACGGCTACTAACTATGGCTACACCTTC.

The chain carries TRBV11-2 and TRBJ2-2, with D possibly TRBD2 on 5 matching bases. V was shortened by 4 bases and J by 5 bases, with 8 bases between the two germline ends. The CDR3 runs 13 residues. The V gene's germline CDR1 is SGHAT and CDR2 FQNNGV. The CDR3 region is CASSSGTTGELFF. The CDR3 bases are TGTGCCAGCAGCTCGGGAACAACCGGGGAGCTGTTTTTT.

Here the CDR3 DNA reads TGTGCCAGCAGCTTATATGATCCAGCGGGCACAGATACGCAGTATTTT. Translation: CASSLYDPAGTDTQYF. The chain recombines TRBV7-2 with TRBJ2-3, with D perhaps TRBD2 (5 bases). CDR3 length: 16 amino acids. Trimming cost V 2 bases and J 1 base, with 13 bases left between them. Germline assignment: CDR1 SGHTA and CDR2 FQGNSA.

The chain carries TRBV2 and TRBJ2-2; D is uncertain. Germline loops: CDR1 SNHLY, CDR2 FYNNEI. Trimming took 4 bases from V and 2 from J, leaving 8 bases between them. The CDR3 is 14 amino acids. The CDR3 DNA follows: TGTGCCAGCAGTGTGGATTTTAACACCGGGGAGCTGTTTTTT. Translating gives CASSVDFNTGELFF.

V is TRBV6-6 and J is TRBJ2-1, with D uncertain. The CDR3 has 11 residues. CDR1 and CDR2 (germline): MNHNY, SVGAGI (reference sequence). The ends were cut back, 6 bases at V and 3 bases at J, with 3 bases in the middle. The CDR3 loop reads CASSRYNEQFF. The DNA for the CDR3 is TGTGCCAGCAGCCGCTACAATGAGCAGTTCTTC.

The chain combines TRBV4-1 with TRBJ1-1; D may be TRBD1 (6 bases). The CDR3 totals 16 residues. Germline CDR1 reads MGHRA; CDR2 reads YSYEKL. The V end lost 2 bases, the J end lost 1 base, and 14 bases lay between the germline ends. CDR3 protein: CASSQPNRVRNTEAFF. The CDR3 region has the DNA TGCGCCAGCAGCCAACCCAACAGGGTGAGGAACACTGAAGCTTTCTTT.

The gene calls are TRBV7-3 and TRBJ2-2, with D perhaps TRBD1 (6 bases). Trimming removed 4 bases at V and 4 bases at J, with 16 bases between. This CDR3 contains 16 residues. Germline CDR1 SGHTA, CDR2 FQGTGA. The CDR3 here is CASSSRGRRGTGELFF. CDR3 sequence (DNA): TGTGCCAGCAGCTCCCGAGGTCGCAGGGGCACCGGGGAGCTGTTTTTT.

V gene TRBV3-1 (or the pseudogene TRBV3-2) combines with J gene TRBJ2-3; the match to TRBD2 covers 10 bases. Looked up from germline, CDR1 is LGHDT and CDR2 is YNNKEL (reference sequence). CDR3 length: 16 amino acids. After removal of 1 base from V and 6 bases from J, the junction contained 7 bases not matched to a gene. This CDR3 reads CASSQVTSGDGDTQYF. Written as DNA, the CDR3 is TGTGCCAGCAGCCAAGTTACTAGCGGGGACGGCGATACGCAGTATTTT.